Sequencing of this T cell receptor beta chain was carried out in a study of CD8 T cells in Susac syndrome. This CDR3 region has 14 residues. V was cut by 5 bases and J by 0 bases, with 10 bases left in between. Germline V gene lookup returns CDR1 SGHVS and CDR2 FQNEAQ. RNA amounts of about 0.5 to 1 ug underwent reverse transcription with random hexamers. Across 54 Vbeta and 13 Jbeta, TCR beta CDR3 was amplified with immunoSEQ multiplex PCR. TCRdb fed the immunoSEQ multiplex PCR reads into MiXCR, producing one record per CDR3 protein. Of hundreds of thousands of distinct CDR3 sequences in the sample, 85% were seen once. The authors sequenced TCR beta from blood CD8+ and CD4+ T cells.

The clonotype comes from a human donor with multiple sclerosis. Material for sequencing was CD8+ T cells from PBMCs. The genes are TRBV7-8 and TRBJ1-1; D gene uncertain. CDR3 residues: CASSPIGVNTEAFF. The CDR3 coding sequence is TGTGCCAGCAGCCCGATTGGGGTGAACACTGAAGCTTTCTTT.